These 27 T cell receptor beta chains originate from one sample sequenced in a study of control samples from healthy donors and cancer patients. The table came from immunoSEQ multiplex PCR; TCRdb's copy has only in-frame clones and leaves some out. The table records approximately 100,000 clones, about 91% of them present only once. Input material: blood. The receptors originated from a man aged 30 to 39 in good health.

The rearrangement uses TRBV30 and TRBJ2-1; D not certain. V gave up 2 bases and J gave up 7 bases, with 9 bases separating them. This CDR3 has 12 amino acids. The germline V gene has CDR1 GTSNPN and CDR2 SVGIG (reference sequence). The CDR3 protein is CAWSPSSNEQFF. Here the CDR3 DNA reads TGTGCCTGGAGTCCCTCGAGTAATGAGCAGTTCTTC.

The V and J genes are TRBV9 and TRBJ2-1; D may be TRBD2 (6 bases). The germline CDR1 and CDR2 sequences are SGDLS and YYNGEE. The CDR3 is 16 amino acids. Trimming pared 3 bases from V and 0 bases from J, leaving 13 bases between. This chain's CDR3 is CASSAPLGGSYNEQFF. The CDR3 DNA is TGTGCCAGCAGCGCCCCTTTGGGGGGCTCCTACAATGAGCAGTTCTTC.

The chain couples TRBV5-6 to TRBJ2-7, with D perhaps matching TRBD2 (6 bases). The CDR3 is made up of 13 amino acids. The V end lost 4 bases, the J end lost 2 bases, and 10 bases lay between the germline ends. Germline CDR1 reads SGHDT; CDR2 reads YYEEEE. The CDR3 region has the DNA TGTGCCAGCAGCGCGAGGGAGGCCTACGAGCAGTACTTC. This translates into CASSAREAYEQYF.

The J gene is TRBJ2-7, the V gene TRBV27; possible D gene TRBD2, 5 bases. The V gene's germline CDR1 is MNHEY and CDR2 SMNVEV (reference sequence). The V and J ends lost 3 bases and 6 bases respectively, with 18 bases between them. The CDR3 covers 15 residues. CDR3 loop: CASSLVGSGDVEQYF. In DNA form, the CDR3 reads TGTGCCAGCAGTTTGGTAGGATCCGGGGATGTCGAGCAGTACTTC.

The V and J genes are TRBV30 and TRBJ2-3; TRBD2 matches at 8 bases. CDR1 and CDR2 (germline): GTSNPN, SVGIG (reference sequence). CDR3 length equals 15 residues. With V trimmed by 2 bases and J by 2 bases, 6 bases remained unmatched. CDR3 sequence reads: CAWSFGGRNTDTQYF. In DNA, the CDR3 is TGTGCCTGGAGTTTTGGCGGGAGGAACACAGATACGCAGTATTTT.

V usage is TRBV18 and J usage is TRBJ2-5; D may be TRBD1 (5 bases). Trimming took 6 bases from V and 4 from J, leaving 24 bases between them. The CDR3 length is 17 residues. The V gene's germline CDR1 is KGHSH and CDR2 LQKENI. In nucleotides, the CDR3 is TGTGCCAGCTCGTCTAGTAACAGGCCAGAATCCGCAGAGACCCAGTACTTC. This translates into CASSSSNRPESAETQYF.

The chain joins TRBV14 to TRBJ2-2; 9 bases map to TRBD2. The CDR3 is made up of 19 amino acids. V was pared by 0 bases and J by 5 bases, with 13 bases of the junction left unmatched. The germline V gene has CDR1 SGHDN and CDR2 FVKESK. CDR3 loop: CASSQDRKGVSGRTGELFF. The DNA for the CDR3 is TGTGCCAGCAGCCAAGATCGCAAAGGGGTTAGCGGGAGAACCGGGGAGCTGTTTTTT.

The CDR3 DNA follows: TGTGCCAGCAGTTTATGGGGACAGGGGCTCCACAGCGAGCAGTACTTC. This translates into CASSLWGQGLHSEQYF. The chain has TRBV27 and TRBJ2-7; TRBD1 agrees at 10 bases. The V gene end was trimmed by 1 base and the J gene end by 6 bases; junction bases not matched to a gene: 9. Looked up from germline, CDR1 is MNHEY and CDR2 is SMNVEV (reference sequence). The CDR3 covers 16 residues.

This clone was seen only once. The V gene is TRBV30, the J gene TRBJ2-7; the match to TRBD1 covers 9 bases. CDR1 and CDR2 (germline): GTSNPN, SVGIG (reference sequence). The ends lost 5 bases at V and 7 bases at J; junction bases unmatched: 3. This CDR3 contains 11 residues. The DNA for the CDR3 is TGTGCCTGGGGGACAGGGAGAGAGCAGTACTTC. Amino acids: CAWGTGREQYF.

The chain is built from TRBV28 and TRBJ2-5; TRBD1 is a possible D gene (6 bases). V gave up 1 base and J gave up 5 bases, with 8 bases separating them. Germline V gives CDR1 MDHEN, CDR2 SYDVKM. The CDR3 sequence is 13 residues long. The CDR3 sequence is CASSLFRGETQYF. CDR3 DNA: TGTGCCAGCAGTTTATTTAGGGGGGAGACCCAGTACTTC.

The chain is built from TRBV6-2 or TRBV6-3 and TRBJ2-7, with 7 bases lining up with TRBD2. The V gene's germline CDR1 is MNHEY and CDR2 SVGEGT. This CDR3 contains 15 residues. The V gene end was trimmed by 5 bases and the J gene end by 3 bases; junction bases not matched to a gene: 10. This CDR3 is CASSPWGGHLYEQYF. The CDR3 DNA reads TGTGCCAGCAGTCCCTGGGGAGGGCACCTCTACGAGCAGTACTTC.

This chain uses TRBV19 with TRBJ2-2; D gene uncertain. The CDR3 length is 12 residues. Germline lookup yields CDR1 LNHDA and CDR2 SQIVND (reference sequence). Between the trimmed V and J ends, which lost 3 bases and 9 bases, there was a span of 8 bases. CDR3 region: CASSIFPRELFF. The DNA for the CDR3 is TGTGCCAGTAGTATTTTTCCGCGGGAGCTGTTTTTT.

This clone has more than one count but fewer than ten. CDR3 sequence reads: CASSFFGGKTEAFF. CDR3 nucleotide sequence: TGTGCCAGCAGCTTTTTTGGGGGGAAGACTGAAGCTTTCTTT. This rearrangement joins TRBV5-4 to TRBJ1-1, with a possible D match to TRBD1 (5 bases). Germline-derived CDR1 and CDR2 are SGHNT and YYREEE (reference sequence). This CDR3 comprises 14 residues. The V gene lost 2 bases and the J gene lost 5 bases, with 13 bases spanning the gap.

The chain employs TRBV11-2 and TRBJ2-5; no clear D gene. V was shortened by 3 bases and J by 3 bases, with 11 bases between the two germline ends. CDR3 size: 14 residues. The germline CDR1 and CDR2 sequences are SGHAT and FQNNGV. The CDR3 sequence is CASSLGSSKETQYF. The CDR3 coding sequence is TGTGCCAGCAGCTTGGGTAGCAGCAAAGAGACCCAGTACTTC.

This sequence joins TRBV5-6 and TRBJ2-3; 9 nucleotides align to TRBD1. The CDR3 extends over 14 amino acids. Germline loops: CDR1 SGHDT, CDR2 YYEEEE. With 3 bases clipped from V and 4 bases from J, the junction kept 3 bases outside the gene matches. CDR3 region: CASSWGQGADTQYF. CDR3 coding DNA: TGTGCCAGCAGCTGGGGACAGGGAGCAGATACGCAGTATTTT.

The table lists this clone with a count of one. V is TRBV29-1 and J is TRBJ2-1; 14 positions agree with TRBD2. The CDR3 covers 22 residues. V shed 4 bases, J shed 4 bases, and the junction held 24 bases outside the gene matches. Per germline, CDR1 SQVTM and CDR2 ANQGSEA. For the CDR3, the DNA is TGCAGCGTTGGGGGCCTGGGGAGGCCAAGACTAGCGGGAGGGCCCGGGTACAATGAGCAGTTCTTC. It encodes CSVGGLGRPRLAGGPGYNEQFF.

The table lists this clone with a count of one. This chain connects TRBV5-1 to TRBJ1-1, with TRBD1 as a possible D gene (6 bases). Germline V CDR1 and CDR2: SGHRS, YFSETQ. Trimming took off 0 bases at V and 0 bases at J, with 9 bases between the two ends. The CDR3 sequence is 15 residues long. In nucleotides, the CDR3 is TGCGCCAGCAGCTTGGCCGCAGGGGTGAACACTGAAGCTTTCTTT. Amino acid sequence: CASSLAAGVNTEAFF.

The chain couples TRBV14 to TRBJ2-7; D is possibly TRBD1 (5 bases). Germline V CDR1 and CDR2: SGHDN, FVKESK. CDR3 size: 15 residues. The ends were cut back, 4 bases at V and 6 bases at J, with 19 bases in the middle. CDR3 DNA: TGTGCCAGCAGCCTTACCAAAGGGGTACGACTCGAGCAGTACTTC. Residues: CASSLTKGVRLEQYF.

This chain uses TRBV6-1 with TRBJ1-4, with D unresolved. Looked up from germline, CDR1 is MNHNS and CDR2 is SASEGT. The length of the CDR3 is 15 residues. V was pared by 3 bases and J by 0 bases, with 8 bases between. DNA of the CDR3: TGTGCCAGCAGTGAGTTAAAGGCAACTAATGAAAAACTGTTTTTT. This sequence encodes CASSELKATNEKLFF.

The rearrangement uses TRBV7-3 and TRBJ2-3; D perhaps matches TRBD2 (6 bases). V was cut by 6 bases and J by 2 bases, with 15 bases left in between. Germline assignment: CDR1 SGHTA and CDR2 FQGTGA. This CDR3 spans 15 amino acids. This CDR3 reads CASSLSGLNTDTQYF. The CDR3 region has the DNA TGTGCCAGCAGTCTAAGCGGGTTGAACACAGATACGCAGTATTTT.

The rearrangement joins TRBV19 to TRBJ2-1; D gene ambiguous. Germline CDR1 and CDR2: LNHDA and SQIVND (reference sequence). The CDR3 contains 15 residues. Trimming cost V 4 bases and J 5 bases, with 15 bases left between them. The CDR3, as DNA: TGTGCCAGTAGTAATCCCAGGTTGGGGAACAATGAGCAGTTCTTC. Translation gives CASSNPRLGNNEQFF.

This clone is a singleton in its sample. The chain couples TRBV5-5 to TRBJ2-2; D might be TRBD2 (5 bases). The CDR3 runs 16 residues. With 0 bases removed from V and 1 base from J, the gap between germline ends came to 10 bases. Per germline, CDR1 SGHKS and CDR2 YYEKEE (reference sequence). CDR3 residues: CASSLVPGLNTGELFF. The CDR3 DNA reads TGTGCCAGCAGCTTGGTTCCGGGATTGAACACCGGGGAGCTGTTTTTT.

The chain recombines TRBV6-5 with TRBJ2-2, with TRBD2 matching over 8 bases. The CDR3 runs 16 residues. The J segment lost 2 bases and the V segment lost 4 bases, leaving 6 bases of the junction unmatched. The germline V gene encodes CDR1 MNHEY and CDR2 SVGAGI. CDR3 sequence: CASSWGLGINTGELFF. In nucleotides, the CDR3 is TGTGCCAGCAGTTGGGGACTAGGGATAAACACCGGGGAGCTGTTTTTT.

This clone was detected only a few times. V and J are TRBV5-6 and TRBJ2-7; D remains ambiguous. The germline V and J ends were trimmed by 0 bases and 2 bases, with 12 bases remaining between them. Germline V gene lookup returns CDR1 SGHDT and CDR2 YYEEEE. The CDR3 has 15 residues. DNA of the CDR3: TGTGCCAGCAGCTTGGATGGGCGGAACCCCTACGAGCAGTACTTC. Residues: CASSLDGRNPYEQYF.

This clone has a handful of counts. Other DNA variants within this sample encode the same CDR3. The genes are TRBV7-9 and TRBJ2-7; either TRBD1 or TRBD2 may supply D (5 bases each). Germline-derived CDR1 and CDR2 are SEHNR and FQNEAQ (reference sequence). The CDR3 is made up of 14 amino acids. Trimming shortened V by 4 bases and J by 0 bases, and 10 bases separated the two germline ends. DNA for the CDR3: TGTGCCAGCAGCTCCGGGACCTACTCCTACGAGCAGTACTTC. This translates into CASSSGTYSYEQYF.

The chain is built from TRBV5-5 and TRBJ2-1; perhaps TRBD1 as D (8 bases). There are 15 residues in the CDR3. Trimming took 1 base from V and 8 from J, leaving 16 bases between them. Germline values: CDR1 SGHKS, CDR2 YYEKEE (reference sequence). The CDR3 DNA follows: TGTGCCAGCAGCTTGCGGGAGGACAGGGTGGATGAGCAGTTCTTC. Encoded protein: CASSLREDRVDEQFF.

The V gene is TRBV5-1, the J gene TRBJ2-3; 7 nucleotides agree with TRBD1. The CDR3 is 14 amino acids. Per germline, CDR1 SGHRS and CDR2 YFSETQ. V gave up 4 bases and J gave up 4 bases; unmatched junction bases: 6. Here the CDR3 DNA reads TGCGCCAGCAGCCTAGGGGGCAGCCCAGATACGCAGTATTTT. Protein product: CASSLGGSPDTQYF.